The TCR beta chain under discussion was sequenced for a study of T cells in women clearing cervical HPV infection. Study-wide background: Cases: HPV16-related CIN3 or worse on histology, a couple of invasive cancers. Case blood was drawn a median approximately 150 days after lesion detection.

On this clone: The antigen is unknown. Coverage ceases 3 residues before the CDR3 finishes, and the germline J gene fills in the end.

V shed 2 bases and J 9 bases; nucleotides not matched to a gene: 7. Germline CDR1 SGHNT, CDR2 YYREEE (reference sequence). The CDR3 contains 14 residues. Only in-frame clones appear in the TCRdb table, and some are missing; sequencing was by immunoSEQ multiplex PCR. This listing includes approximately 41,000 clones. Study-wide results and caveats: TRBV6-7 abundance was lower in cases than controls (around 0.1% versus 0.15%). Combining TCR richness with V gene abundances gave roughly 0.8 AUC.

Sequencing input: blood buffy coat. The chain has TRBV5-4 and TRBJ2-1; 8 bases align to TRBD2. This TCR was sampled from a woman between 18 and 69 years old with a cervical HPV16 infection that either progressed to CIN3+ or cleared (not recorded which). The CDR3 sequence: CASSFNSGSSEQFF. CDR3 DNA (partial): TGTGCCAGCAGCTTCAACAGCGGGAGTAGTGAG.